This T cell receptor beta chain was profiled in a study of T cell responses to AZD1222 COVID-19 vaccine. Whole-study results and caveats: The study reported that nearly half of spike-specific TCRs target unmutated variant regions. Donors were chiefly white British, with a greater number of females, and clonal diversity was perhaps underestimated. Receipt of two AZD1222 doses was followed by a rise in Spike-specific TCR breadth and depth.

This clone was seen just once. Its target is unknown. The repertoire was sequenced with immunoSEQ multiplex PCR; TCRdb's copy has only in-frame clones and lacks some. This table has 150,000 to 200,000 clones, approximately 90% appearing once. This material consisted of peripheral blood, taken 28 days after the second dose of the MenACWY control vaccine. This TCR derives from an adult who received the MenACWY meningococcal vaccine as a control.

The CDR3 is CASSGHPGTSYSEQFF. The CDR3 DNA sequence: TGTGCCAGCAGCGGACATCCAGGGACTAGCTATAGTGAGCAGTTCTTC. The chain recombines TRBV9 with TRBJ2-1; TRBD2 matches 9 bases. Per germline, CDR1 SGDLS and CDR2 YYNGEE. CDR3 size: 16 residues. The V and J ends lost 3 bases and 9 bases, in that order; junction bases with no gene match: 13.